This TCR beta chain was retrieved from a study of blood T cell repertoires in COVID-19. Whole-study context: Spain, Italy and the United States supplied samples that represented acute and convalescent COVID-19. T cells, B-cell-depleted T cells, or PBMCs supplied cDNA or gDNA.

Assay: immunoSEQ multiplex PCR; the TCRdb copy retains only in-frame clones and omits some. This table has roughly 300,000 clones, 80% to 95% appearing once. The length of the CDR3 is 16 residues. Sequencing was performed on peripheral blood. This clonotype originated in a woman in her 30s with COVID-19, enrolled during active disease. V usage is TRBV1 and J usage is TRBJ2-1; the table's TRBD2 call for D was not verified on the DNA. TRBV1 is noted as a pseudogene. The CDR3 region is CTSSQDGTHSYNEQFF. DNA of the CDR3: TGCACCAGCAGCCAAGATGGGACTCACTCCTACAATGAGCAGTTCTTC.